This entry is about one TCR beta chain. This CDR3 region has 21 residues. Germline CDR1 is MDHEN and CDR2 is SYDVKM. Trimming removed 3 bases from V and 0 bases from J; junction bases left unmatched: 17. These data come from a study of blood T cell repertoires in COVID-19. Across the whole study: COVID-19 samples collected from the United States, Italy and Spain covered acute and convalescent phases. Sources were T cells, B-cell-depleted T cells, or PBMCs; the material itself was cDNA or gDNA.

Assignments of participants to cohorts depended upon their own reported clinical history. Assay used: immunoSEQ multiplex PCR; TCRdb lists only in-frame clones, some missing. This table holds about 330,000 clones, around nine tenths found once. This sequence was found in a man in his thirties or forties who had recovered from COVID-19. Sequenced: PBMCs or T cells enriched from blood (not recorded which). The chain carries TRBV28 and TRBJ2-2; TRBD1 matches at 9 bases. DNA of the CDR3: TGTGCCAGCAGTTTCCCGGGACAGGGAGGGCTAGCGACCTCGAACACCGGGGAGCTGTTTTTT. It specifies CASSFPGQGGLATSNTGELFF.